This is a list of T cell receptor beta chains from one sample in a study of blood T cells in healthy people across ages. Via MiXCR, TCRdb re-called the 5' RACE reads, giving one row per CDR3 protein. The profile shows 1.5 million to 2 million distinct CDR3 sequences, roughly 49% of them singletons. Sequencing was done on a sample of blood. These receptors came from a woman aged 40 to 55 in good health. CDR3s include the opening cysteine and the closing phenylalanine or tryptophan. D genes are given only for firm matches. Not every row has a clone size; where given, it reads once, few, many or a size class.

d_gene: TRBD2
j_gene: TRBJ2-7
abundance: NA
v_gene: TRBV5-6
CDR3nt: TGTGCCAGCAGATTCGGGACTAGCGGCGAGCAGTACTTC
CDR3aa: CASRFGTSGEQYF

d_gene: NA
j_gene: TRBJ1-2
abundance: NA
v_gene: TRBV28
CDR3nt: TGTGCCATTACCCGCCCTAACTATGGCTACACCTTC
CDR3aa: CAITRPNYGYTF

d_gene: NA
j_gene: TRBJ2-7
abundance: few
v_gene: TRBV6-2/TRBV6-3
CDR3nt: TGTGCCAGCAGCTCACGAGGCGGGACAGCGATCTACGAGCAGTACTTC
CDR3aa: CASSSRGGTAIYEQYF

d_gene: NA
j_gene: TRBJ2-3
abundance: NA
v_gene: TRBV5-5
CDR3nt: TGTGCCAGCAGCAGACAGACGGGACGATCCACAGATACGCAGTATTTT
CDR3aa: CASSRQTGRSTDTQYF

d_gene: NA
j_gene: TRBJ1-1
abundance: few
v_gene: TRBV5-1
CDR3nt: TGCGCCAGCAGCTTGGGGGATTCCGGAGCTGAAGCTTTCTTT
CDR3aa: CASSLGDSGAEAFF

d_gene: NA
j_gene: TRBJ2-1
abundance: NA
v_gene: TRBV20-1
CDR3nt: TGCAGTGCTAGAGGAGTGTCGAGGGGACAAGGGAATGAGCAGTTCTTC
CDR3aa: CSARGVSRGQGNEQFF

d_gene: NA
j_gene: TRBJ2-6
abundance: few
v_gene: TRBV6-5
CDR3nt: TGTGCCAGCAGTTACGCACCGGGGTCGTTCTCCGGGGCCAACGTCCTGACTTTC
CDR3aa: CASSYAPGSFSGANVLTF

d_gene: NA
j_gene: TRBJ2-5
abundance: NA
v_gene: TRBV5-6
CDR3nt: TGTGCCAGCAGCCGAAGGACACTTATTAAAGAGACCCAGTACTTC
CDR3aa: CASSRRTLIKETQYF

d_gene: NA
j_gene: TRBJ2-3
abundance: NA
v_gene: TRBV2
CDR3nt: TGTGCCAGCAGCCCCCCAGGCGTGTGGGACACAGACACAGATACGCAGTATTTT
CDR3aa: CASSPPGVWDTDTDTQYF

d_gene: TRBD1
j_gene: TRBJ1-2
abundance: many
v_gene: TRBV7-9
CDR3nt: TGTGCCAGCAGCCAGGACAGGGAGGGCTACACCTTC
CDR3aa: CASSQDREGYTF

d_gene: TRBD2
j_gene: TRBJ2-6
abundance: NA
v_gene: TRBV29-1
CDR3nt: TGCAGCGTTATTCTAGCGGGGGGTCCCCCACCTGGGGCCAACGTCCTGACTTTC
CDR3aa: CSVILAGGPPPGANVLTF

d_gene: NA
j_gene: TRBJ2-6
abundance: NA
v_gene: TRBV4-1
CDR3nt: TGCGCCAGCACCTCGGGGACGGAGATCTCTGGGGCCAACGTCCTGACTTTC
CDR3aa: CASTSGTEISGANVLTF

d_gene: NA
j_gene: TRBJ2-7
abundance: few
v_gene: TRBV6-5
CDR3nt: TGTGCCAGCAGCGACTCTAGTTTTTCCTACGAGCAGTACTTC
CDR3aa: CASSDSSFSYEQYF

d_gene: TRBD2
j_gene: TRBJ2-3
abundance: NA
v_gene: TRBV20-1
CDR3nt: TGCAGTGCTAGAGATCCCAGCGGGGGGCACACAGATACGCAGTATTTT
CDR3aa: CSARDPSGGHTDTQYF

d_gene: NA
j_gene: TRBJ2-5
abundance: few
v_gene: TRBV12-3/TRBV12-4
CDR3nt: TGTGCCAGCAGCAATACCGCCGGACCTCAGACCCAGTACTTC
CDR3aa: CASSNTAGPQTQYF

d_gene: TRBD1
j_gene: TRBJ2-3
abundance: few
v_gene: TRBV7-2
CDR3nt: TGTGCCAGCAGCCCTGGACAGGGGGGATCAGATACGCAGTATTTT
CDR3aa: CASSPGQGGSDTQYF

d_gene: NA
j_gene: TRBJ2-1
abundance: NA
v_gene: TRBV4-3
CDR3nt: TGCGCCAGCAGCCAAGGGTGGACGGAGTACAATGAGCAGTTCTTC
CDR3aa: CASSQGWTEYNEQFF

d_gene: TRBD2
j_gene: TRBJ2-5
abundance: NA
v_gene: TRBV11-2
CDR3nt: TGTGCCAGCAGCTTAGGTTTTAGCGGGGAGACCCAGTACTTC
CDR3aa: CASSLGFSGETQYF

d_gene: TRBD1
j_gene: TRBJ2-3
abundance: NA
v_gene: TRBV9
CDR3nt: TGTGCCAGCAGCGTAGCCTCCAGGGGGACAGGGGCAGATACGCAGTATTTT
CDR3aa: CASSVASRGTGADTQYF

d_gene: NA
j_gene: TRBJ1-2
abundance: NA
v_gene: TRBV12-3/TRBV12-4
CDR3nt: TGTGCCAGCAGTCACCCTTTCGCTGTGGGCTACACCTTC
CDR3aa: CASSHPFAVGYTF

d_gene: TRBD1
j_gene: TRBJ1-5
abundance: few
v_gene: TRBV12-3/TRBV12-4
CDR3nt: TGTGCCAGCAGAGAGGGACAGGGCTTTCAGCCCCAGCATTTT
CDR3aa: CASREGQGFQPQHF

d_gene: TRBD1
j_gene: TRBJ2-5
abundance: NA
v_gene: TRBV28
CDR3nt: TGTGCCAGCAGCCCCCAGGGGGCGTGGGAGACCCAGTACTTC
CDR3aa: CASSPQGAWETQYF

d_gene: NA
j_gene: TRBJ1-1
abundance: NA
v_gene: TRBV20-1
CDR3nt: TGCAGTGGTGATCGGTCTGGGGGGACTGAAGCTTTCTTT
CDR3aa: CSGDRSGGTEAFF

d_gene: TRBD1
j_gene: TRBJ1-5
abundance: NA
v_gene: TRBV20-1
CDR3nt: TGCAGTGCTAGATCTAGGACAGGCTCTTATAATCAGCCCCAGCATTTT
CDR3aa: CSARSRTGSYNQPQHF

d_gene: NA
j_gene: TRBJ2-7
abundance: few
v_gene: TRBV7-2
CDR3nt: TGTGCCAGCAGCTTAGTGGCCAGAGGTAGCGAGCAGTACTTC
CDR3aa: CASSLVARGSEQYF

d_gene: NA
j_gene: TRBJ2-3
abundance: NA
v_gene: TRBV18
CDR3nt: TGTGCCAGCTCACTCGGTTTGGTACAGGGCGCAGATACGCAGTATTTT
CDR3aa: CASSLGLVQGADTQYF

d_gene: NA
j_gene: TRBJ1-1
abundance: few
v_gene: TRBV11-2
CDR3nt: TGTGCCAGCAGCTCCCCGGCCGCCCGGAAGACTGAAGCTTTCTTT
CDR3aa: CASSSPAARKTEAFF

d_gene: NA
j_gene: TRBJ2-3
abundance: NA
v_gene: TRBV27
CDR3nt: TGTGCCGGCAGTTTAGGGAAGGACACAGATACGCAGTATTTT
CDR3aa: CAGSLGKDTDTQYF

d_gene: NA
j_gene: TRBJ2-5
abundance: many
v_gene: TRBV7-2
CDR3nt: TGTGCCAGCAGCTCGGGGGTAAGGACTCAAGAGACCCAGTACTTC
CDR3aa: CASSSGVRTQETQYF

d_gene: NA
j_gene: TRBJ1-4
abundance: once
v_gene: TRBV4-1
CDR3nt: TGCGCCAGCAGCCAAGATGGATTACTGAATGAAAAACTGTTTTTT
CDR3aa: CASSQDGLLNEKLFF

d_gene: TRBD1
j_gene: TRBJ2-7
abundance: once
v_gene: TRBV6-1
CDR3nt: TGTGCCAGCAGCCACCTACAGGGGTTCCCCTACGAGCAGTACTTC
CDR3aa: CASSHLQGFPYEQYF

d_gene: NA
j_gene: TRBJ1-1
abundance: once
v_gene: TRBV28
CDR3nt: TGTGCCAGCAGTTTGGCAGGGACCCTAATGAACACTGAAGCTTTCTTT
CDR3aa: CASSLAGTLMNTEAFF

d_gene: NA
j_gene: TRBJ1-2
abundance: few
v_gene: TRBV5-5
CDR3nt: TGTGCCAGCAGGGACTGGCTCTATGGCTACACCTTC
CDR3aa: CASRDWLYGYTF

d_gene: TRBD2
j_gene: TRBJ2-1
abundance: NA
v_gene: TRBV11-2
CDR3nt: TGTGCCAGCAGTCCGGGGGGGGTAGGGCATGAGCAGTTCTTC
CDR3aa: CASSPGGVGHEQFF

d_gene: NA
j_gene: TRBJ2-1
abundance: few
v_gene: TRBV3-1
CDR3nt: TGTGCCAGCAGCCAAGATAAGGTTAAATCGGCCAATGAGCAGTTCTTC
CDR3aa: CASSQDKVKSANEQFF

d_gene: NA
j_gene: TRBJ2-1
abundance: NA
v_gene: TRBV21-1
CDR3nt: TGTGCCAGCAGCAAAGGAGAGACCCAGTTCTTC
CDR3aa: CASSKGETQFF

d_gene: TRBD1
j_gene: TRBJ2-1
abundance: NA
v_gene: TRBV9
CDR3nt: TGTGCCAGCAGCTTTTCTCTCCCCGGGGGACAGGGACCTAGTGAGCAGTTCTTC
CDR3aa: CASSFSLPGGQGPSEQFF

d_gene: NA
j_gene: TRBJ2-6
abundance: few
v_gene: TRBV12-3/TRBV12-4
CDR3nt: TGTGCCAGCAGTACTAGGGCTGGGGCCAACGTCCTGACTTTC
CDR3aa: CASSTRAGANVLTF

d_gene: NA
j_gene: TRBJ1-2
abundance: NA
v_gene: TRBV3-1
CDR3nt: TGTGCCAGCAGCCATCCGTTGGGCTACACCTTC
CDR3aa: CASSHPLGYTF

d_gene: NA
j_gene: TRBJ2-1
abundance: few
v_gene: TRBV11-2
CDR3nt: TGTGCCAGCAGCCTCGGGGGAAGGGCGGGGGCGACCTACGATGAGCAGTTCTTC
CDR3aa: CASSLGGRAGATYDEQFF

d_gene: NA
j_gene: TRBJ2-1
abundance: NA
v_gene: TRBV29-1
CDR3nt: TGCAGCGTTAAGTCTCCATTCAATGAGCAGTTCTTC
CDR3aa: CSVKSPFNEQFF

d_gene: TRBD1
j_gene: TRBJ1-5
abundance: NA
v_gene: TRBV12-3/TRBV12-4
CDR3nt: TGTGCCAGCAGTTCCAAGGACAGGGCCAGGAATGGTCAGCCCCAGCATTTT
CDR3aa: CASSSKDRARNGQPQHF

d_gene: NA
j_gene: TRBJ1-2
abundance: few
v_gene: TRBV25-1
CDR3nt: TGTGCCAGCATAGCAGACGGCTACACCTTC
CDR3aa: CASIADGYTF

d_gene: TRBD2
j_gene: TRBJ2-7
abundance: NA
v_gene: TRBV27
CDR3nt: TGTGCCAGCAGTTCCCTCGGGAGGGGACAAAACGAGCAGTACTTC
CDR3aa: CASSSLGRGQNEQYF

d_gene: NA
j_gene: TRBJ1-4
abundance: once
v_gene: TRBV4-2
CDR3nt: TGTGCCAGCAGCCCTCTACTATCTCCTGGAACGGGGCATAATGAAAAACTGTTTTTT
CDR3aa: CASSPLLSPGTGHNEKLFF

d_gene: NA
j_gene: TRBJ1-1
abundance: NA
v_gene: TRBV29-1
CDR3nt: TGCAGCGGTAGGTATCAGGGATTGAACGCTGAAGCTTTCTTT
CDR3aa: CSGRYQGLNAEAFF

d_gene: NA
j_gene: TRBJ2-1
abundance: NA
v_gene: TRBV6-2/TRBV6-3
CDR3nt: TGTGCCAGCAGTTGGCGCGCACCCTACAATGAGCAGTTCTTC
CDR3aa: CASSWRAPYNEQFF

d_gene: NA
j_gene: TRBJ1-6
abundance: NA
v_gene: TRBV5-4
CDR3nt: TGTGCCAGCGGGACGGCAACCTATAATTCACCCCTCCACTTT
CDR3aa: CASGTATYNSPLHF

d_gene: TRBD1
j_gene: TRBJ2-3
abundance: few
v_gene: TRBV27
CDR3nt: TGTGCCAGTTCATGGGACAGGCTGACAGATACGCAGTATTTT
CDR3aa: CASSWDRLTDTQYF